Many counts were recorded for the clone carrying this TCR beta chain. The antigen is unknown. Time point denoted: newly diagnosed GD, antithyroid drugs for less than 3 months. Generation of the TCR library employed RNA extracted from PBMCs. Patients with Graves' disease were diagnosed by American Thyroid Association guidelines. With iRepertoire HTBI primers and Arm-PCR of CDR3 regions, TCR beta libraries were built. Each CDR3 protein gets one entry after TCRdb re-called the multiplex PCR reads with MiXCR. This table holds 400,000 to 550,000 distinct CDR3 sequences, around 15% found once. This sample stems from a study of regulatory T cells in long-lasting Graves disease. The study, taken as a whole, reports: Persistent disease was characterized by preferential usage of TRBV28, TRBJ1-2 and TRBJ2-5.

V lost 3 bases and J 7 bases, leaving 13 bases between the germline ends. In germline, CDR1 is KGHSH, CDR2 LQKENI. This CDR3 comprises 14 residues. This same sample was also part of a study on T cells in Graves' hyperthyroidism and ophthalmopathy. That report notes: Orbital computed tomography, thyroid ultrasound, serum thyroxine and TRAb, and clinical symptoms together informed the diagnoses.

The source of this sequence is a woman between 18 and 29 years old with Graves disease. This rearrangement joins TRBV18 to TRBJ1-5; D not resolved. The source was peripheral blood mononuclear cells (PBMCs), collected at new diagnosis, from a patient treated with antithyroid drugs. The CDR3 DNA sequence: TGTGCCAGCTCACCCGCTGGGCGGGGACAGCCCCAGCATTTT. It specifies CASSPAGRGQPQHF.